This T cell receptor beta chain originates from a study of cytomegalovirus exposure and HLA in healthy donors (dated by TCRdb to the late 2010s). About the study as a whole: An earlier analysis of about 530 of the donors reported approximately 260 Gb of sequence data and around 100 million unique TCR beta sequences obtained from roughly 170 million T cells. Among the roughly 370 genotyped donors, more than 70% belonged to the genetic ancestry cluster associated with self-reported Caucasian donors. Donor age, sex, ethnicity and CMV serostatus were collected together with the repertoire data. Rather than drawing on any new phenotypic data, the later analysis identified candidate immune exposures from TCR beta sequences and the way those sequences occurred across donors. Genome-wide SNP genotypes for about 60% of the roughly 670 donors were used in a later genetic analysis, which treated that subset as a discovery cohort. In addition to the first cohort of hundreds of subjects, a separate validation cohort of 120 different subjects was used. The study profiled the T cell repertoires of hundreds of subjects by immunosequencing and related them to cytomegalovirus serostatus. Class I and class II HLA loci were covered by the typing at four-digit resolution. Typing coverage differed by locus: A, B, C, DRB1 and DQB1 were typed in roughly 620-640 donors, DQA1 in about 550, DPA1 in roughly 590, and DPB1 in 472. Because of strong linkage in the cohort, roughly five DR-DQ haplotypes were treated as single units for association and clustering. To predict cytomegalovirus infection status, the study brought together high-throughput TCR immunosequencing, statistical association of individual TCRs with disease status, and machine learning. All discovery cohort repertoires had been generated on a single sequencing platform. On average, around 240,000 unique TCR beta nucleotide sequences were sequenced per donor among about 400 genotyped donors of the cohort, with about 19% of those sequences being non-productive. An early release that covered some 630 HLA-typed donors contained around 300 gigabases of sequencing data and roughly 84 million unique TCR sequences. To decide whether each TCR beta V gene segment behaved as functional or pseudogenic, an earlier analysis of approximately 620 of the donors relied on high-throughput TCR beta sequencing. The study aimed to test whether cataloging public T cell receptors could reveal signatures of past pathogen exposure. A later analysis re-examined previously published TCR beta repertoires from about 670 donors and added high-resolution HLA genotyping to investigate patterns of TCR occurrence. Broader findings and caveats from the paper: Because some donors lacked HLA typing at each locus, the association tests relied only on the typed subset. According to a later analysis, TCR association rates differed among HLA loci, with DRB1 alleles showing the most associated TCRs and HLA-C alleles showing the fewest. The presence/absence analyses assumed that sequencing depth was roughly uniform across donors, and that assumption may not be true. Compared with the approximately 700-donor mean, donors in an Asian-associated ancestry cluster had fewer N-insertions in productive TCRs, according to a later genetic analysis. A later genetic analysis associated a missense DCLRE1C variant with V-gene and J-gene trimming of TCR beta chains, and an independent cohort replicated the association. In an earlier analysis of roughly 500 of the donors, most TCR beta V segments appeared in productive rearrangements about 87% or about 30% of the time, broadly matching IMGT annotations. It was suggested by the authors that the approach could potentially be generalized to other disease states and immunological phenotypes. A later analysis reported that several top co-occurrence clusters appeared linked to parvovirus B19, influenza, CMV and Epstein-Barr virus. According to a later analysis, most CMV-associated TCR beta chains appeared to be HLA-restricted, and the HLA associations seemed to be driven largely by CMV exposure. The 87-base-pair reads could not distinguish some IMGT-functional V segments, including TRBV6-2 and TRBV6-3, so those segments were excluded. In this cohort, only TCR beta chains were sequenced, and detectable features were limited by the absence of alpha or paired-chain data. The earlier analysis of some 540 of the donors excluded some 16 rarely observed V segments, including chromosome 9 orphons, because counts were too low. In a later analysis, HLA-associated TCR beta chains showed more clonal expansion and lower generation probabilities than non-associated chains that were equally common. Across donors, most TCR sequences were observed very rarely, whereas some public TCRs were present in many individuals. CMV serostatus was the only immune exposure information available for the cohort. In vitro tests confirmed that three of the cytomegalovirus-associated TCR beta chains recognize cytomegalovirus antigens. The sequencing pipeline was judged likely to have produced a cluster of highly shared sequence variants as a technical artifact. A further reported finding was that TCR beta sequences accurately predicted the HLA-A and HLA-B alleles for most subjects in the first cohort. Cytomegalovirus status was reported to be diagnosed by the classifier with high specificity and sensitivity in both the original and validation cohorts. Correlated functional status among segregating V segments might be attributable to linkage disequilibrium, but an unknown experimental factor could not be ruled out. A later analysis associated 17,000 or so TCR beta sequences with specific HLA alleles at a false discovery rate of 0.05. The study listed 164 TCR beta chains as associated with cytomegalovirus. Assigning TCR associations to individual alleles was difficult when HLA alleles, especially DR and DQ, strongly co-occurred.

Per the germline V gene, SNHLY is the CDR1 and FYNNEI is the CDR2. Deletion took 3 bases off V and 4 bases off J, with a span of 9 bases between the germline ends. Counted from cysteine to phenylalanine, this CDR3 has 13 amino acids. Just CDR3 DNA is preserved here, 39 bases in frame from base 1. Library creation used the immunoSEQ multiplex PCR assay. The multiplex PCR relied on a mix of 60 forward primers for TCR Vbeta segments and 13 reverse primers for TCR Jbeta segments. The CDR3 region of rearranged TCR beta genes was amplified from genomic DNA by a multiplex PCR assay. Amplified TCR beta libraries were sequenced as 87-base-pair reads on the Illumina HiSeq System. As for the original processing: A later analysis counted about 80 million unique TCR beta chains across the 550 to 750 repertoires, and some 11 million of these chains were shared by at least two donors. A nearest-neighbor algorithm error-corrected the raw reads and collapsed the reads into unique sequences, merging closely related sequences to remove PCR and sequencing errors. CDR3 sequences were aligned to IMGT reference sequences to assign V, D and J gene segments. For a sequence to be retained, a match of at least six nucleotides to both a V gene segment and a J gene segment was required. Rearrangements were classified as productive when the CDR3 lacked stop codons and remained in frame with V and J, and all other rearrangements were classified as non-productive. Following IMGT convention, CDR3 was defined as the stretch from the second conserved V-encoded cysteine to the conserved J-encoded phenylalanine. The earlier analysis of some 550 of the donors excluded any sequence lacking an unambiguous match to a single V gene segment. An earlier analysis of 587 of the donors called V segments functional above 56.7% productive rearrangements and segregating when the between-donor standard deviation exceeded 5%. A statistical classification framework was built to diagnose cytomegalovirus status from the catalog of TCR beta chain sequences. V and J gene assignment, in a later analysis, came from comparing TCR nucleotide sequences with IMGT/GENE-DB human TR gene sequences. A later analysis assigned CDR3 sequences and most-parsimonious VDJ recombination scenarios with the TCRdist pipeline. In a later analysis, each TCR beta chain was defined by its CDR3 amino acid sequence together with its V-gene family, and reads without a unique V-gene family were excluded. In a later analysis, 450 to 600 highly shared, low-generation-probability nucleotide sequences were removed to address suspected cross-contamination and a sequencing artifact. In a later analysis, a clonal expansion index was calculated for each public chain from normalized within-repertoire ranks of inferred template counts. In a later analysis, generation probabilities were computed using a VDJ recombination model fitted to out-of-frame rearrangements, and the results were checked against IGoR. In a later analysis, hypergeometric tests were used to score TCR-TCR, TCR-HLA and TCR-CMV co-occurrence, with a repertoire-size bias correction applied to TCR pairs. To estimate false discovery rates, a later analysis permuted the HLA or CMV assignments 20 times. In a later analysis, co-occurring TCRs were grouped using DBSCAN, with TCRdist sequence similarity added in when clustering inside HLA-allele-positive subsets. Co-occurrence clustering excluded repertoires with fewer than 30,000 or more than 120,000 public chains, plus five with anomalous nucleotide sharing. Sourced from immuneACCESS, this table was stored by TCRdb with only in-frame sequences that have V and J called. A share of the clones is absent; for the studies checked, an unresolved V gene accounts for under half, and the remainder has no known explanation. V, J and clone size derive from that table, while D and trimming were established from the DNA sequence. The sample records about 160,000 clones, approximately 88% of which are singletons. Of the sample, about 1.4% is held by the ten largest clones.

Details on this clone: Its recognized antigen is unknown. Nothing much larger sits one base from this clone, and base qualities are not available.

The cohort was made up of 500 to 850 healthy bone marrow donors. At the time of sampling, every cohort member was nominally healthy, though immune exposures that went unrecorded were likely present. The donor was CMV seronegative and belonged to the group of over 350 seronegative cohort members. Each donor provided a peripheral blood sample, and peripheral blood mononuclear cells were used for TCR beta sequencing. The Qiagen DNeasy Blood Extraction Kit was used to extract genomic DNA from the blood cell samples. The V gene is TRBV2 and the J gene is TRBJ1-2; the D segment could be TRBD1, given 6 matching bases. The receptor's source is a woman aged 18-29 years in good health and CMV-seronegative. The sample was PBMCs. The CDR3 protein is CASSDTGPYGYTF. The DNA sequence is as follows: TGTGCCAGCAGTGACACAGGGCCCTATGGCTACACCTTC.